The 8 T cell receptor beta chains listed next were all sequenced from one sample in a study of cytomegalovirus exposure and HLA in healthy donors. PCR employed 60 Vbeta and 13 Jbeta primers. The table came from immunoSEQ multiplex PCR; TCRdb's copy has only in-frame clones and leaves some out. Of around 190,000 clones in the sample, around 77% were seen once. Specimen: PBMCs. The receptors were sampled from a woman aged 30 to 39 in good health and CMV-seronegative.

This clone was found once. Other DNA sequences of this sample code for an identical CDR3. Here the CDR3 reads CASRDSRGLDNEKLFF. The CDR3 DNA reads as TGTGCCAGCAGGGATTCCCGGGGATTGGATAATGAAAAACTGTTTTTT. The chain joins TRBV2 to TRBJ1-4; D remains ambiguous. The germline V and J ends were trimmed by 6 bases and 4 bases, with 18 bases remaining between them. This CDR3 has 16 residues. Germline V gives CDR1 SNHLY, CDR2 FYNNEI.

In this sample, this clone turned up once. The rearrangement uses TRBV14 and TRBJ1-4; D possibly corresponds to TRBD1 (5 bases). The V end was cut by 3 bases, the J end by 4 bases, with 15 bases between. The CDR3 has 16 residues. The germline gives CDR1 SGHDN, CDR2 FVKESK. The chain's CDR3 is CASSQGLTAHNEKLFF. The CDR3 DNA is TGTGCCAGCAGCCAGGGATTGACAGCACATAATGAAAAACTGTTTTTT.

The count of this clone is one. This chain uses TRBV5-1 with TRBJ1-4, with TRBD1 as a possible D gene (6 bases). This CDR3 contains 14 residues. Trimming removed 1 base from V and 6 bases from J, with 10 bases in between. The germline gives CDR1 SGHRS, CDR2 YFSETQ. The DNA of the CDR3 is TGCGCCAGCAGCTTGACAGGGCTGGATGAAAAACTGTTTTTT. It yields the protein CASSLTGLDEKLFF. Drawing the rest from reference TRBV5-1 and TRBJ1-4, the complete variable domain is KAGVTQTPRYLIKTRGQQVTLSCSPISGHRSVSWYQQTPGQGLQFLFEYFSETQRNKGNFPGRFSGRQFSNSRSEMNVSTLELGDSALYLCASSLTGLDEKLFFGSGTQLSVL.

The chain is built from TRBV28 and TRBJ2-3; 7 bases line up with TRBD1. V was pared by 8 bases and J by 4 bases, with 9 bases of the junction left unmatched. Germline lookup yields CDR1 MDHEN and CDR2 SYDVKM. The CDR3 runs 14 residues. The CDR3 nucleotides read TGTGCCAGCCGTGAAAGGCAGGGGGCAGATACGCAGTATTTT. As protein: CASRERQGADTQYF.

The chain recombines TRBV6-1 with TRBJ2-3; a possible D gene is TRBD1 (5 bases). Trimming pared 6 bases from V and 2 bases from J, leaving 12 bases between. The CDR3 is made up of 14 amino acids. Germline CDR1 is MNHNS and CDR2 is SASEGT. CDR3 amino acids: CASRLGPFTDTQYF. The DNA for the CDR3 is TGTGCCAGCAGGCTGGGGCCTTTCACAGATACGCAGTATTTT.

V and J are TRBV19 and TRBJ2-7; D is perhaps TRBD2 (5 bases). V was cut by 3 bases and J by 0 bases, with 33 bases left in between. This CDR3 has 22 residues. CDR1 and CDR2 from the germline V gene are LNHDA and SQIVND (reference sequence). The CDR3 loop is CASSMPGFGPRGEDPNSYEQYF. CDR3 DNA: TGTGCCAGTAGTATGCCGGGATTCGGGCCCCGAGGTGAGGACCCAAACTCCTACGAGCAGTACTTC.

Written as DNA, the CDR3 is TGTGCCAGCAGTGAATCCCGACAGGGCGGTGAAGCTTTCTTT. It yields the protein CASSESRQGGEAFF. The chain uses TRBV25-1 and TRBJ1-1; 7 bases are shared with TRBD1. CDR1 MGHDK and CDR2 SYGVNS come from the germline V gene. This CDR3 comprises 14 residues. J was trimmed by 7 bases and V by 1 base; bases with no gene match: 6.

The J gene is TRBJ1-1, the V gene TRBV7-9; 9 nucleotides align to TRBD1. The ends lost 3 bases at V and 2 bases at J; junction bases unmatched: 4. Germline V lookup: CDR1 SEHNR, CDR2 FQNEAQ (reference sequence). This CDR3 contains 15 residues. CDR3 in DNA: TGTGCCAGCAGCTTCCTAACAGGGGGCAACACTGAAGCTTTCTTT. Amino acids: CASSFLTGGNTEAFF.